This T cell receptor beta chain is drawn from a study of cytomegalovirus exposure and HLA in healthy donors (dated by TCRdb to between 2016 and 2019). About the full investigation: In an earlier analysis of approximately 500 of the donors, 250 to 350 Gb of sequence data and 100 million or so unique TCR beta sequences from about 179 million T cells were reported. Typing coverage differed by locus: A, B, C, DRB1 and DQB1 were typed in about 620-630 donors, DQA1 in roughly 510, DPA1 in over 600, and DPB1 in about 450. An earlier analysis of approximately 500 of the donors applied high-throughput TCR beta sequencing to assess whether each TCR beta V gene segment acted as functional or pseudogenic. In the later analysis, no new phenotypic data were used to find candidate immune exposures; instead, reliance was placed on TCR beta sequences and their occurrence across donors. About five DR-DQ haplotypes were treated as single units for association and clustering because of strong linkage in the cohort. Besides the first cohort of approximately 710 subjects, a separate validation cohort made up of over 100 different subjects was used. Every discovery cohort repertoire had been produced on one sequencing platform. The study aimed to test whether cataloging public T cell receptors could reveal signatures of past pathogen exposure. The T cell repertoires of some 670 subjects were profiled by immunosequencing and related to cytomegalovirus serostatus. About 300 gigabases of sequencing data and approximately 92 million unique TCR sequences made up an early release that covered around 640 HLA-typed donors. A later genetic analysis used genome-wide SNP genotypes for about 60% of the 666 donors, treating that subset as a discovery cohort. On average, roughly 240,000 unique TCR beta nucleotide sequences were sequenced per donor among some 430 genotyped donors of the cohort, with about 17% of those sequences being non-productive. The genetic ancestry cluster associated with self-reported Caucasian donors included over 80% of the roughly 360 genotyped donors. To predict cytomegalovirus infection status, the study brought together high-throughput TCR immunosequencing, statistical association of individual TCRs with disease status, and machine learning. A later analysis re-analyzed previously published TCR beta repertoires from 660 or so donors and added high-resolution HLA genotyping to study TCR occurrence patterns. HLA typing included class I and class II loci at four-digit resolution. Alongside the repertoire data, information on donor age, sex, ethnicity and CMV serostatus was compiled. Beyond this particular receptor, the publication reports: Broadly in line with IMGT annotations, most TCR beta V segments showed up in productive rearrangements about 87% or about 30% of the time in an earlier analysis of under 700 of the donors. In a later analysis, HLA-associated TCR beta chains showed more clonal expansion and lower generation probabilities than non-associated chains that were equally common. According to a later analysis, most CMV-associated TCR beta chains appeared to be HLA-restricted, and the HLA associations seemed to be driven largely by CMV exposure. The authors suggested that the approach could potentially be generalized to other disease states and immunological phenotypes. A later analysis associated about 18,000 TCR beta sequences with specific HLA alleles at a false discovery rate of 0.05. Cytomegalovirus status was reported to be diagnosed by the classifier with high specificity and sensitivity in both the original and validation cohorts. Some IMGT-functional V segments, including TRBV6-2 and TRBV6-3, could not be told apart with the 87-base-pair reads, so those segments were excluded. When HLA alleles, especially DR and DQ, strongly co-occurred, attributing TCR associations to individual alleles was difficult. Immune exposure information for the cohort was limited to CMV serostatus. A further reported finding was that TCR beta sequences accurately predicted the HLA-A and HLA-B alleles for most subjects in the first cohort. A cluster of highly shared sequence variants was judged likely to represent a technical artifact of the sequencing pipeline. A later genetic analysis associated a missense DCLRE1C variant with V-gene and J-gene trimming of TCR beta chains, and an independent cohort replicated the association. In the study, around 150 TCR beta chains were listed as associated with cytomegalovirus. In a later analysis, several top co-occurrence clusters were reported to appear linked to parvovirus B19, influenza, CMV and Epstein-Barr virus. Only TCR beta chains were sequenced in this cohort, and the absence of alpha or paired-chain data limited detectable features. According to a later analysis, TCR association rates differed among HLA loci, with DRB1 alleles showing the most associated TCRs and HLA-C alleles showing the fewest. Most TCR sequences were observed very rarely across donors, whereas some public TCRs were present in many individuals. In vitro tests confirmed that a few of the cytomegalovirus-associated TCR beta chains recognize cytomegalovirus antigens. The presence/absence analyses assumed that sequencing depth was roughly uniform across donors, and that assumption may not be true. According to a later genetic analysis, donors in an Asian-associated ancestry cluster had fewer N-insertions in productive TCRs than the roughly 670-donor mean. The earlier analysis of 587 of the donors excluded some 15 rarely observed V segments, including chromosome 9 orphons, because counts were too low. Linkage disequilibrium might explain the correlated functional status among segregating V segments, but an unknown experimental factor could not be ruled out. Because HLA typing was missing for some donors at each locus, association tests included only the typed subset.

In total, roughly 670 healthy bone marrow donors made up the cohort. At the time of sampling, every cohort member was nominally healthy, though immune exposures that went unrecorded were likely present. The donor was CMV seronegative and belonged to the group of roughly 330 seronegative cohort members. A peripheral blood sample was collected from each donor, and TCR beta sequencing was performed on peripheral blood mononuclear cells. The Qiagen DNeasy Blood Extraction Kit was used to extract genomic DNA from the blood cell samples. Including cysteine and phenylalanine, the CDR3 has 15 amino acids. Of all the DNA, just the CDR3 is kept, 45 bases in frame from base 1. V ends up 6 bases short and J 5 bases short, with an unmatched junction base count of 9. CDR1 and CDR2 (MNHEY, SVGAGI) derive from the germline V gene. This clone was detected only a few times. Its antigen is currently not known. The sample holds no much larger clone one base away, and base qualities are not on file.

Libraries were built with the immunoSEQ multiplex PCR assay. For the multiplex PCR, a mixture combining 60 forward primers for TCR Vbeta segments and 13 reverse primers for TCR Jbeta segments was used. The CDR3 region of rearranged TCR beta genes was amplified from genomic DNA by a multiplex PCR assay. On the Illumina HiSeq System, the amplified TCR beta libraries were sequenced as 87-base-pair reads. The study's processing was this. In a later analysis, tens of millions of unique TCR beta chains were counted across the 500 to 850 repertoires, and approximately 9.9 million of these chains were shared by at least two donors. A nearest-neighbor algorithm error-corrected the raw reads and collapsed the reads into unique sequences, merging closely related sequences to remove PCR and sequencing errors. V, D and J gene segments were assigned by aligning CDR3 sequences to IMGT reference sequences. For a sequence to be retained, a match of at least six nucleotides was required to both a V gene segment and a J gene segment. A rearrangement counted as productive if the CDR3 had no stop codons and remained in frame with V and J, and every other rearrangement counted as non-productive. Following IMGT convention, CDR3 was defined as the stretch from the second conserved V-encoded cysteine up to the conserved J-encoded phenylalanine. In an earlier analysis of approximately 590 of the donors, sequences lacking an unambiguous match to a single V gene segment were excluded. In an earlier analysis of several hundred of the donors, V segments were called functional above 56.7% productive rearrangements and were called segregating when the between-donor standard deviation exceeded 5%. To diagnose cytomegalovirus status from the catalog of TCR beta chain sequences, a statistical classification framework was built. In a later analysis, V and J genes were assigned by comparing TCR nucleotide sequences against IMGT/GENE-DB human TR gene sequences. Using the TCRdist pipeline, a later analysis assigned CDR3 sequences along with most-parsimonious VDJ recombination scenarios. In a later analysis, every TCR beta chain was defined by the combination of its CDR3 amino acid sequence and its V-gene family, and reads without a unique V-gene family were dropped. To address suspected cross-contamination and a sequencing artifact, a later analysis removed approximately 590 highly shared, low-generation-probability nucleotide sequences. In a later analysis, a clonal expansion index for each public chain was calculated from normalized within-repertoire ranks of inferred template counts. Generation probabilities in a later analysis came from a VDJ recombination model fitted to out-of-frame rearrangements, and those results were checked against IGoR. A later analysis scored TCR-TCR, TCR-HLA and TCR-CMV co-occurrence with hypergeometric tests, applying a repertoire-size bias correction to TCR pairs. False discovery rates were estimated in a later analysis by permuting HLA or CMV assignments 20 times. A later analysis grouped co-occurring TCRs with DBSCAN, adding TCRdist sequence similarity when clustering within HLA-allele-positive subsets. For co-occurrence clustering, repertoires with fewer than 30,000 or more than 120,000 public chains were excluded, along with four to six repertoires with anomalous nucleotide sharing. In its TCRdb copy, this immuneACCESS table keeps in-frame sequences only and misses some clones. Where compared with another copy, unresolved V genes explain less than half of these, and the others have no known cause. V, J and clone size reflect that table, while D and trimming were determined from the DNA. The sample table lists 120,000 or so clones, 80% of them with a count of one. The top ten clones comprise over 0.2% of the sample.

Recombination connected TRBV6-5 to TRBJ2-5, with 10 bases in between that match TRBD1. Sequencing was carried out using PBMCs. This TCR was recovered from a man aged 50 or older in good health and CMV-seronegative. The DNA reads TGTGCCAGCAGCCCGGACAGGGGGGCTTGGGAGACCCAGTACTTC. It translates to CASSPDRGAWETQYF.